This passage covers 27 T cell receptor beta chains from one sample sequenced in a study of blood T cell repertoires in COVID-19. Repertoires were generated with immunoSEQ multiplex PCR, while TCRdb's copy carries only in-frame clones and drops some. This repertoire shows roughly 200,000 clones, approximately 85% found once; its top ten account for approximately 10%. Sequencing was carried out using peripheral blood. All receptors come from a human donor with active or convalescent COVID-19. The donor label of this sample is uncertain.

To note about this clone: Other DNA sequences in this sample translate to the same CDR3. The CDR3 loop reads CSVGTANTEAFF. The CDR3 nucleotides read TGCAGCGTTGGGACAGCAAACACTGAAGCTTTCTTT. This chain connects TRBV29-1 to TRBJ1-1, with TRBD1 as a possible D gene (6 bases). The CDR3 sequence is 12 residues long. The germline V and J ends were trimmed by 4 bases and 2 bases, with 8 bases remaining between them. CDR1 SQVTM and CDR2 ANQGSEA come from the germline V gene.

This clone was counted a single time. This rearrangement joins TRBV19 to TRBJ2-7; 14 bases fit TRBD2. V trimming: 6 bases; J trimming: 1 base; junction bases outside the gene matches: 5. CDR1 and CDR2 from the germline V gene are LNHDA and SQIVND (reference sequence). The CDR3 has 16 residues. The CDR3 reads CASSKRTSGGSYEQYF. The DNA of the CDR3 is TGTGCCAGTAGCAAAAGGACTAGCGGGGGGTCCTACGAGCAGTACTTC.

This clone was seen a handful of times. In DNA, the CDR3 is TGTGCCAGCAGACCCTCGGGACAGGGGTCGGTATGGGGTTCACCCCTCCACTTT. This gives the protein CASRPSGQGSVWGSPLHF. The V gene is TRBV28, the J gene TRBJ1-6, with TRBD1 matching 10 bases. The V gene end was trimmed by 6 bases and the J gene end by 9 bases; junction bases not matched to a gene: 17. The CDR3 runs 18 residues. Looked up from germline, CDR1 is MDHEN and CDR2 is SYDVKM.

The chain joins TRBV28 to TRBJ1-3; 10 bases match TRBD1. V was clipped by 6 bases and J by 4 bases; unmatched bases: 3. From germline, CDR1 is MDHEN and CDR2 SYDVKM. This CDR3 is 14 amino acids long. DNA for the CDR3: TGTGCCAGCAGGACAGGGGGCTCCGGAAACACCATATATTTT. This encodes CASRTGGSGNTIYF.

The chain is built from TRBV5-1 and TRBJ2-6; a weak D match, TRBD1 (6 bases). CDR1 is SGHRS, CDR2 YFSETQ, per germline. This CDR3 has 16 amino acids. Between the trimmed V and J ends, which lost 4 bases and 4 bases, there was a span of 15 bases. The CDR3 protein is CASSLGSGDGANVLTF. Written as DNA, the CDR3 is TGCGCCAGCAGCCTGGGGTCAGGGGACGGGGCCAACGTCCTGACTTTC.

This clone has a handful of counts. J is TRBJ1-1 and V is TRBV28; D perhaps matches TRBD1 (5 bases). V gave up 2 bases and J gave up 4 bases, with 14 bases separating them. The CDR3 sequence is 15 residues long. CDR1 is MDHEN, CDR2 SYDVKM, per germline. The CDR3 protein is CASSLPSGGRTEAFF. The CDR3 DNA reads TGTGCCAGCAGTTTACCTTCGGGGGGTCGCACTGAAGCTTTCTTT.

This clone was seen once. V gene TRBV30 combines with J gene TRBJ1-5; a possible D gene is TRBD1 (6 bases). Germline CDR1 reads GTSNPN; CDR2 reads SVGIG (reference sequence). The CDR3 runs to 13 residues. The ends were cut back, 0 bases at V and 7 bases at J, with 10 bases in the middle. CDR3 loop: CAWSVGGEQPQHF. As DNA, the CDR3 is TGTGCCTGGAGTGTAGGGGGAGAACAGCCCCAGCATTTT. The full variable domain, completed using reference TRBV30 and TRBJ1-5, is SQTIHQWPATLVQPVGSPLSLECTVEGTSNPNLYWYRQAAGRGLQLLFYSVGIGQISSEVPQNLSASRPQDRQFILSSKKLLLSDSGFYLCAWSVGGEQPQHFGDGTRLSIL.

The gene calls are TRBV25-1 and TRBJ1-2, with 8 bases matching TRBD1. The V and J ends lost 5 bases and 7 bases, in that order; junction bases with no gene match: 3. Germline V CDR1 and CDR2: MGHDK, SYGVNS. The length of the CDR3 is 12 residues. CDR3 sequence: CASSSGGGGYTF. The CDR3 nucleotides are TGTGCCAGCAGTTCAGGGGGCGGTGGCTACACCTTC.

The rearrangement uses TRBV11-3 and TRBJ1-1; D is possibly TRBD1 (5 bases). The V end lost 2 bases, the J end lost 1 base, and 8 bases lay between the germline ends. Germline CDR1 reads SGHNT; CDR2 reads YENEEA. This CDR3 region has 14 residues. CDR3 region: CASSLTGGNTEAFF. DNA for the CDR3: TGTGCCAGCAGCTTAACGGGGGGGAACACTGAAGCTTTCTTT.

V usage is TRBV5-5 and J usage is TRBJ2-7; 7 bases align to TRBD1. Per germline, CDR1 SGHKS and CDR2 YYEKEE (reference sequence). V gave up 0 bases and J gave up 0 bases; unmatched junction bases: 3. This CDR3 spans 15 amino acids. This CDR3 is CASSLEGADSYEQYF. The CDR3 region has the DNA TGTGCCAGCAGCTTGGAGGGGGCGGACTCCTACGAGCAGTACTTC.

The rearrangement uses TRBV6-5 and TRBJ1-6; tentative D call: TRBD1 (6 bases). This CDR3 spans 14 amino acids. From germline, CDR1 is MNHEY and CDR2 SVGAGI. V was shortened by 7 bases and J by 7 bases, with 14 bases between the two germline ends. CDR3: CASNWGGANSPLHF. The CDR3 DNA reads TGTGCCAGCAACTGGGGGGGGGCCAATTCACCCCTCCACTTT.

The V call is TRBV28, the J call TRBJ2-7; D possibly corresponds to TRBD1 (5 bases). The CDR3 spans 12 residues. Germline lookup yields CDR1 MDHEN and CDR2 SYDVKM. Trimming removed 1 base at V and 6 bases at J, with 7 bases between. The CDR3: CASSLSGIEQYF. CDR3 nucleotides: TGTGCCAGCAGTTTATCAGGGATCGAGCAGTACTTC.

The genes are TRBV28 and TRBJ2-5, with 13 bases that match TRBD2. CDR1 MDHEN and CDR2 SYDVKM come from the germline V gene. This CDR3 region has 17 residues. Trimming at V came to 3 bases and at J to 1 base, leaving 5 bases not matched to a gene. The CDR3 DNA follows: TGTGCCAGCAGTTTGGCGGGGACTAGCGGGGCCCAAGAGACCCAGTACTTC. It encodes CASSLAGTSGAQETQYF. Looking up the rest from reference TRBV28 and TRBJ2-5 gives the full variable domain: DVKVTQSSRYLVKRTGEKVFLECVQDMDHENMFWYRQDPGLGLRLIYFSYDVKMKEKGDIPEGYSVSREKKERFSLILESASTNQTSMYLCASSLAGTSGAQETQYFGPGTRLLVL.

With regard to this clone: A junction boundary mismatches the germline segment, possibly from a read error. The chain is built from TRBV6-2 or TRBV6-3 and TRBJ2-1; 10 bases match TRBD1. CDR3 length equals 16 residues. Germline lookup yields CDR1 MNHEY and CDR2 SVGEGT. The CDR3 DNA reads TGTGCCAGCACTTACCACCGGGACAGGGGACGCCGAGGGCAGTTCTTC. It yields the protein CASTYHRDRGRRGQFF.

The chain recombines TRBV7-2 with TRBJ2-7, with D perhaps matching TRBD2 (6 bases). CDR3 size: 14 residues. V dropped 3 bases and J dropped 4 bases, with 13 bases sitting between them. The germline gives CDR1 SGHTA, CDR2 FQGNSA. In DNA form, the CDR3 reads TGTGCCAGCAGCTTGGCGGGGTTCGGATACGAGCAGTACTTC. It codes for CASSLAGFGYEQYF.

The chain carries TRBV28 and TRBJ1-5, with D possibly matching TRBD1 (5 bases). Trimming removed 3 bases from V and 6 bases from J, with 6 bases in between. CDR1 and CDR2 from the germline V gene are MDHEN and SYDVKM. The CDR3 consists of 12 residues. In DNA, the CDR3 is TGTGCCAGCAGTTTGGGGCCTCAGCCCCAGCATTTT. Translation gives CASSLGPQPQHF. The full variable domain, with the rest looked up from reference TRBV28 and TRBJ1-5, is DVKVTQSSRYLVKRTGEKVFLECVQDMDHENMFWYRQDPGLGLRLIYFSYDVKMKEKGDIPEGYSVSREKKERFSLILESASTNQTSMYLCASSLGPQPQHFGDGTRLSIL.

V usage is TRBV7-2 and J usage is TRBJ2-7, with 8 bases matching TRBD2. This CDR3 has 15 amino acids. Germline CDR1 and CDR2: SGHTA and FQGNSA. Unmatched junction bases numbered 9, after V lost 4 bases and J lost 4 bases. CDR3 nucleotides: TGTGCCAGCAGCTCCAAGCGGGAGCATAAGTACGAGCAGTACTTC. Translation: CASSSKREHKYEQYF.

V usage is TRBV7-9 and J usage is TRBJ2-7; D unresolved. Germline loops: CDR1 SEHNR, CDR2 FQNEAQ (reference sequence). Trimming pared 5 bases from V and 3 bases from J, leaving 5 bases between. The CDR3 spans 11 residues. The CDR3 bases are TGTGCCAGCAGCCACTTCTACGAGCAGTACTTC. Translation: CASSHFYEQYF.

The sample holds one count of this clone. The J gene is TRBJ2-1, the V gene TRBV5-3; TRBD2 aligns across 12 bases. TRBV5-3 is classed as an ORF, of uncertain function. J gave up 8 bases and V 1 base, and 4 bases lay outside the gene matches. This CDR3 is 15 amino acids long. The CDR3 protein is CARSLWTSGAHEQFF. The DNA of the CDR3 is TGTGCCAGAAGCTTGTGGACTAGCGGGGCACATGAGCAGTTCTTC.

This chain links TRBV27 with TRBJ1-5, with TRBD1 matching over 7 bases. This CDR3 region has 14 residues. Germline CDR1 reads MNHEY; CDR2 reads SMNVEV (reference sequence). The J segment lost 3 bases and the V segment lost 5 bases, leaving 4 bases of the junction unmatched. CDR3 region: CASSDRADNQPQHF. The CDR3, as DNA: TGTGCCAGCAGTGACAGGGCGGACAATCAGCCCCAGCATTTT.

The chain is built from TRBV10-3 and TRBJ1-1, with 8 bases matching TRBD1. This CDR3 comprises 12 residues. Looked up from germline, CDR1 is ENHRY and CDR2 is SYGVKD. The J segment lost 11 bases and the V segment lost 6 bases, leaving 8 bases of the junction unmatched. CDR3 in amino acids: CAIREPGQDAFF. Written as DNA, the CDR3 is TGTGCCATCAGGGAGCCGGGACAGGACGCTTTCTTT.

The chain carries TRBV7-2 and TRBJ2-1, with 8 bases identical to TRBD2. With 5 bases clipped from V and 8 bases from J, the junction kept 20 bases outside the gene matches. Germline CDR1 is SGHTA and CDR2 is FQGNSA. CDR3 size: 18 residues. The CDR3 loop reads CASSPGGARRGASYEQFF. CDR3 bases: TGTGCCAGCAGCCCCGGGGGGGCGAGGCGGGGGGCCTCGTATGAGCAGTTCTTC.

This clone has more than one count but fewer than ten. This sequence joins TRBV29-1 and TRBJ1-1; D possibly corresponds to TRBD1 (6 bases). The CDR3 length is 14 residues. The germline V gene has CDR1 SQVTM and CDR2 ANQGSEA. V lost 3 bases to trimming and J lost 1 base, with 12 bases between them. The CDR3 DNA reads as TGCAGCGTTGATAGGGGGTTTTCGAACACTGAAGCTTTCTTT. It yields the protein CSVDRGFSNTEAFF. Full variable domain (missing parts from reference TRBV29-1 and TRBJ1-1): SAVISQKPSRDICQRGTSLTIQCQVDSQVTMMFWYRQQPGQSLTLIATANQGSEATYESGFVIDKFPISRPNLTFSTLTVSNMSPEDSSIYLCSVDRGFSNTEAFFGQGTRLTVV.

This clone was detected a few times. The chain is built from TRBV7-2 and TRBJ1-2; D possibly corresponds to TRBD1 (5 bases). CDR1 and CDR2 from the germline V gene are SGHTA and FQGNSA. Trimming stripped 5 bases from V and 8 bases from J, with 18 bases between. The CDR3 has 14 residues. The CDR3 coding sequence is TGTGCCAGCAGCCCTACCCCGGGGGTCGGCGGCTACACCTTC. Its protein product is CASSPTPGVGGYTF. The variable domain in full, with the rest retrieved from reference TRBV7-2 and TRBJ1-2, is GAGVSQSPSNKVTEKGKDVELRCDPISGHTALYWYRQSLGQGLEFLIYFQGNSAPDKSGLPSDRFSAERTGGSVSTLTIQRTQQEDSAVYLCASSPTPGVGGYTFGSGTRLTVV.

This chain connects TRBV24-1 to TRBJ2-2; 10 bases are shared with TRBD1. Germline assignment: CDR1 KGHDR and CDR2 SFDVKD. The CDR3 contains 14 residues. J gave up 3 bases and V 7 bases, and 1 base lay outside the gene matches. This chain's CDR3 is CATRTGGDTGELFF. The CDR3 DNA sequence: TGTGCCACCAGGACAGGGGGCGACACCGGGGAGCTGTTTTTT.

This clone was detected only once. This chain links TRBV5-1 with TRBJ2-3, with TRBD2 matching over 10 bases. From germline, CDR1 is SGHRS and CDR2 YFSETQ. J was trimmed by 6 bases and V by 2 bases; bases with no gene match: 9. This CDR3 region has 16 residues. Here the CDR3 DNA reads TGCGCCAGCAGCTTTCGAGCGGGAGGGCGGGGTGATACGCAGTATTTT. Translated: CASSFRAGGRGDTQYF.

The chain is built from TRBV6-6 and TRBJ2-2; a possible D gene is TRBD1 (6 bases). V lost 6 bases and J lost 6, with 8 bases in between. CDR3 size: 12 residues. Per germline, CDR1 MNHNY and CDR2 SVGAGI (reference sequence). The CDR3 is CASRQGPGELFF. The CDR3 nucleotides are TGTGCCAGCAGACAGGGTCCCGGGGAGCTGTTTTTT.